Given below is one TCR beta chain in context. The antigen this receptor binds is unknown. One base away there is no much larger clone; base qualities are not given. This entry comes from a study of post-analysis software for immune sequencing data (dated by TCRdb to between 2014 and 2017). Concerning the study at large: The recorded disease courses included relapsing-remitting, secondary progressive and progressive-relapsing multiple sclerosis, and some patients had no subtype annotation. Patient repertoires were compared against 11 previously published healthy control repertoires from donors aged roughly 6 to 28 years. A subset of samples was prepared in parallel using single-end sample barcoding, then pooled and co-amplified after Illumina adapter ligation.

TCR beta repertoires were profiled from peripheral blood of roughly 13 young patients with multiple sclerosis to demonstrate the VDJtools post-analysis software. The multiple sclerosis patients were children and adolescents ranging in age from roughly 6 to 15 years. What the work shows at the level of the full study, not this receptor alone: Compared with controls, multiple sclerosis patients had significantly lower normalized Chao1 diversity, a finding suggesting substantial peripheral T-cell clonal expansion. The control group was slightly older than the multiple sclerosis patient group. Significantly higher frequencies in patients than in controls were found for a handful of TRBV segments, including TRBV5-6, TRBV5-1 and TRBV20-1. Direct clustering with F measure showed strong co-clustering of samples prepared in the same batch, prompting a batch-effect correction.

Its CDR3 holds 16 amino acids, cysteine through phenylalanine. Only the CDR3 DNA stays, 48 bases, in frame from base 1. The germline V gene (reference sequence) sets CDR1 to DFQATT and CDR2 to SNEGSKA. V ends up 4 bases short and J 3 bases short, with an unmatched junction base count of 7. The library was made by PCR. The run used an Illumina HiSeq 2500. To reduce PCR and sequencing biases, unique molecular identifiers were built into the TCR beta cDNA libraries. Per 1 to 10 million input T cells, roughly 0.5 million cDNA molecules were obtained, such that each molecule approximated one T cell. The patient libraries were prepared and sequenced with the same protocol used for the earlier healthy control dataset. Within a given batch, samples were prepared together, multiplexed and sequenced on the same HiSeq lane. The original methods were these. MIGEC was used to process the raw barcoded reads, and molecular identifier groups with only a single read were discarded before consensus assembly and CDR3 extraction. VDJtools was used for post-analysis of the clonotype tables, with diversity normalized by down-sampling every dataset to the smallest sample size. To correct batch-related cross-sample contamination, repertoire overlap clustering matched CDR3 amino acid sequences but not nucleotide sequences. The public sequencing data were trimmed at Q25 with fastp and processed into clonotypes with MiXCR by TCRdb, which kept only in-frame beta chains. Rows matching on CDR3 protein sequence are summarized as one entry with the most common DNA and genes. TCRdb assigned the V and J calls; the authors' analysis was not used. The table for this sample lists 750,000 to 950,000 distinct CDR3 sequences; approximately 44% of them were counted only once. Approximately 5% of the sample is in the top ten clones.

This sequence uses TRBV20-1 and TRBJ2-3, and 13 junctional nucleotides match TRBD2. This TCR derives from a girl aged 5 to 17 with multiple sclerosis. The source material was blood. The nucleotide sequence is given as TGCAGTGCTAAGGGGACTAGCGGGATGGAGACAGATACGCAGTATTTT. This translates into CSAKGTSGMETDTQYF.